This T cell receptor beta chain was sequenced during a study of T cell repertoires in cytomegalovirus infection. General study points: Using cumulative public TCR beta family frequency, the authors identified those who carried CMV together with the relevant HLA.

As to this clonotype: Its antigen is unknown.

TCRdb ran MiXCR on the reads and lists one entry per CDR3 protein. The data hold fewer than 85,000 distinct CDR3 sequences, with 40% to 50% observed a single time. CDR3 length: 13 amino acids. Trimming pared 2 bases from V and 7 bases from J, leaving 9 bases between. From germline, CDR1 is SGHNT and CDR2 YENEEA. The starting material was CD8+ T cells from cultured PBMCs, obtained from culture after CMV antigen stimulation. The TCR was taken from a human donor in good health (CMV status not recorded). Some clones in this sample may be carry-over from other donors' samples. V and J are TRBV11-3 and TRBJ2-1; D is unclear. The CDR3 here is CASSLSITNEQFF. CDR3 coding DNA: TGTGCCAGCAGCTTATCGATTACGAATGAGCAGTTCTTC.